This TCR beta chain was sequenced during a study of memory CD4+ T cells and cytomegalovirus serostatus. TCRdb keeps only in-frame clones here, not all; method: immunoSEQ multiplex PCR. The sample has around 76,000 clones; approximately 78% are singletons. The sort gate was single viable CD3+CD4+CD8-CD45RO+ cells for memory CD4+ T cells. Germline loops: CDR1 MNHNS, CDR2 SASEGT. This CDR3 is 14 amino acids long. Notes on this clone: A read error may produce the germline difference seen at one junction end.

The genes are TRBV6-1 and TRBJ1-2; weak D call: TRBD1 (5 bases). Input material: memory CD4+ T cells from blood. This TCR was recovered from an adult in good health and CMV-seropositive. CDR3 bases: TGTGCCATCAGTGAAGCGGGACTGAACTATGGCTACACCTTC. Its translation is CAISEAGLNYGYTF.